Included here is one T cell receptor beta chain sequence, with context. TCR beta CDR3 sequences were amplified from RNA transcripts. The HTBI primer set drove a first-round RT-PCR of the TCR CDR3. TCRdb reprocessed the multiplex PCR reads with MiXCR, giving one entry per CDR3 protein. The sample includes some 500,000 distinct CDR3 sequences, about an eighth of them seen just once. The data stem from a study of T cells in Graves' hyperthyroidism and ophthalmopathy. The sample consisted of blood. This clonotype was obtained from a woman younger than 30 with Graves' hyperthyroidism.

CDR3 in amino acids: CASSRKGGIGAADTQYF. Written as DNA, the CDR3 is TGTGCCAGCAGCCGCAAAGGGGGTATCGGGGCCGCAGATACGCAGTATTTT. V usage is TRBV12-3 or TRBV12-4 and J usage is TRBJ2-3, with D possibly being TRBD1 (6 bases). Trimming cost V 6 bases and J 4 bases, with 23 bases left between them. CDR3 size: 17 residues.